Below, 5 T cell receptor beta chains from the same sample are listed, as sequenced in a study of cytomegalovirus exposure and HLA in healthy donors. Profiled with immunoSEQ multiplex PCR; TCRdb holds only in-frame clones, not every one. The table shows tens of thousands of clones, with around 90% occurring only once. The sample consisted of PBMCs. These receptors were collected from a woman aged 25-40 years in good health and CMV-seronegative.

This chain connects TRBV5-1 to TRBJ2-4; 8 positions match TRBD2. From germline, CDR1 is SGHRS and CDR2 YFSETQ. The CDR3 is 15 amino acids. Germline trimming cut 6 bases from V and 5 bases from J; bases unmatched to any gene: 10. CDR3 sequence: CASMRASGPQNIQYF. In nucleotides, the CDR3 is TGCGCCAGCATGAGAGCTAGCGGGCCCCAAAACATTCAGTACTTC.

J is TRBJ2-7 and V is TRBV5-1; TRBD1 aligns across 9 bases. Germline CDR1 and CDR2: SGHRS and YFSETQ. Trimming at V came to 9 bases and at J to 5 bases, leaving 12 bases not matched to a gene. CDR3 size: 14 residues. The DNA of the CDR3 is TGCGCCACGAAGCCGGGACAGGGCTTCCACGAGCAGTACTTC. Amino acids: CATKPGQGFHEQYF.

This rearrangement joins TRBV7-9 to TRBJ2-1, with 7 bases aligning to TRBD2. CDR1 is SEHNR and CDR2 is FQNEAQ in the germline V gene (reference sequence). J lost 6 bases, V lost 5 bases, and 13 bases had no gene match. CDR3 length: 16 residues. This CDR3 reads CASSPPLAGELNEQFF. The CDR3 DNA follows: TGTGCCAGCAGCCCCCCTCTGGCGGGAGAACTCAATGAGCAGTTCTTC.

This chain joins TRBV7-2 and TRBJ1-2, with a tentative D call TRBD1 (5 bases). Germline-derived CDR1 and CDR2 are SGHTA and FQGNSA. The CDR3 consists of 12 residues. Trimming left V 8 bases short and J 8 bases short, with 15 bases between. The CDR3 DNA is TGTGCCAGCTCCGGGCCCGGGGGGGGCTACACCTTC. Residues: CASSGPGGGYTF.

The genes are TRBV6-5 and TRBJ2-7; the match to TRBD1 covers 8 bases. Germline V lookup: CDR1 MNHEY, CDR2 SVGAGI. The CDR3 has 13 amino acids. V shed 6 bases and J 7 bases; nucleotides not matched to a gene: 8. In DNA form, the CDR3 reads TGTGCCAGCAGACGCGGGACAGGACAGGAGCAGTACTTC. Residues: CASRRGTGQEQYF.